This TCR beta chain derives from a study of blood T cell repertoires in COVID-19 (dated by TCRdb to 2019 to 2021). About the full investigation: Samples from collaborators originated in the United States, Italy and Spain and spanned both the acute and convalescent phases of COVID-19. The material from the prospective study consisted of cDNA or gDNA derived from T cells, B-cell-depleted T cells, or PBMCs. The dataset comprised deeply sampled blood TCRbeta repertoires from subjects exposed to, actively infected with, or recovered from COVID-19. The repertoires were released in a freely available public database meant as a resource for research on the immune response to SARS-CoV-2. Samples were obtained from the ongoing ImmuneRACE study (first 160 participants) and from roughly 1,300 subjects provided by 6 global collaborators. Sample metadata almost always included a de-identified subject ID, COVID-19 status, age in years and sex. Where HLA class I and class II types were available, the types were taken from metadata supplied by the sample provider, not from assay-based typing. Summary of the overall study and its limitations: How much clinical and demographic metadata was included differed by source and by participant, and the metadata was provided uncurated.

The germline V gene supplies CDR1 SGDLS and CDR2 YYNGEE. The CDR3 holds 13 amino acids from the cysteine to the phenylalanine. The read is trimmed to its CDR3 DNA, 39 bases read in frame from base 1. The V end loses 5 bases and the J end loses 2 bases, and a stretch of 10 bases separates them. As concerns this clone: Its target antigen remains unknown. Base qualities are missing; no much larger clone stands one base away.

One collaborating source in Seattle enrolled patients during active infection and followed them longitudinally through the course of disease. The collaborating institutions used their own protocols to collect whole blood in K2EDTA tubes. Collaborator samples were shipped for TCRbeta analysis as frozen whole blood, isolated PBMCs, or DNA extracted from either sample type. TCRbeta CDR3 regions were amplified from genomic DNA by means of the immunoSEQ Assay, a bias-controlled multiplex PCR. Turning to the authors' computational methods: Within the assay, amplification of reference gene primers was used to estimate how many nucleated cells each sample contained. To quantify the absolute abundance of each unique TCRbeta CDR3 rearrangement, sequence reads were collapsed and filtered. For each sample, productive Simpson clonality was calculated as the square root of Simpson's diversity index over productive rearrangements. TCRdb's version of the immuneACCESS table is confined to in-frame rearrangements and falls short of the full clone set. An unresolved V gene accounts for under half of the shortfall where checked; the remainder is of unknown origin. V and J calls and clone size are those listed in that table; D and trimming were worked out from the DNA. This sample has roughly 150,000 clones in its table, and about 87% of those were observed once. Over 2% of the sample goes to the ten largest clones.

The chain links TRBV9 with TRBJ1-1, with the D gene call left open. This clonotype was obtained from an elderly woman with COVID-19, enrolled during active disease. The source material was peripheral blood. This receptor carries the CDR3 CASRREANTEAFF. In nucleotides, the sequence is TGTGCCAGCAGGAGGGAGGCTAACACTGAAGCTTTCTTT.